A selection of T cell receptor beta chains follows, all from one sample in a study of T-cell memory formation after mild COVID-19. TCRdb passed the 5' RACE reads through MiXCR, listing each CDR3 protein once. Here the sample spans about 190,000 distinct CDR3 sequences, around 18% being singletons. The specimen sequenced was PBMCs or a T cell subset sorted from them (not recorded which). Source of these receptors: an adult woman who had mild COVID-19 (a few samples of this study predate the infection). Cell type and time point are not known. CDR3s include the opening cysteine and the closing phenylalanine or tryptophan. The D gene is left open where the match is weak. Size is omitted from some rows. Given values are once, few, many or a class for expanded clones.

d_gene,v_gene,j_gene,abundance,CDR3nt,CDR3aa
TRBD1,TRBV3-1,TRBJ1-1,few,TGTGCCAGCACCACGACAGGGATGAACACTGAAGCTTTCTTT,CASTTTGMNTEAFF
-,TRBV12-3/TRBV12-4,TRBJ2-6,few,TGTGCCAGCAGTTTAAATCGGGGGACTGGGGCCAACGTCCTGACTTTC,CASSLNRGTGANVLTF
TRBD2,TRBV7-6,TRBJ2-1,-,TGTGCCAGCAGCTCCGCCACGGGACTAGCCTATGGTGAGCAGTTCTTC,CASSSATGLAYGEQFF
-,TRBV4-2,TRBJ2-1,medium-sized,TGTGCCAGCAGCAACCGGGACCAGAGGGACAATGAGCAGTTCTTC,CASSNRDQRDNEQFF
TRBD1,TRBV20-1,TRBJ1-1,few,TGCAGTGCTGGGACAGGGATGAACACTGAAGCTTTCTTT,CSAGTGMNTEAFF
-,TRBV7-9,TRBJ1-1,-,TGTGCCAGCAGCTTAGGGATGGTGCGGGGAGGTAACACTGAAGCTTTCTTT,CASSLGMVRGGNTEAFF
-,TRBV7-9,TRBJ1-3,-,TGTGCCAGCAGCTCTCCCCGCGTGACCTCTGGAAACACCATATATTTT,CASSSPRVTSGNTIYF
-,TRBV5-4,TRBJ1-2,-,TGTGCCAGCAGCTTGCGACCGGGAGGCTACACCTTC,CASSLRPGGYTF
-,TRBV10-3,TRBJ2-5,-,TGTGCCATAAGCGGCAGGGACCAAGAGACCCAGTACTTC,CAISGRDQETQYF
TRBD2,TRBV20-1,TRBJ2-1,few,TGCAGTGCTGGAAGAGGACTAGAGCGGAATGAGCAGTTCTTC,CSAGRGLERNEQFF
-,TRBV20-1,TRBJ2-7,few,TGCAGTGCGCCGAGCGGGCTTACCTACGAGCAGTACTTC,CSAPSGLTYEQYF
-,TRBV10-3,TRBJ2-3,few,TGTGCCATCGCCCGAGGACATAGAGCGGCAGATACGCAGTATTTT,CAIARGHRAADTQYF
TRBD2,TRBV6-5,TRBJ2-5,-,TGTGCCAGCAGTTACTCAAGGCTAGCGGGGGGCTACCTTTACTTC,CASSYSRLAGGYLYF
-,TRBV19,TRBJ1-5,-,TGTGCCAGTAGCGCCTTGGTAGGACAGCCCCAGCATTTT,CASSALVGQPQHF
-,TRBV7-2,TRBJ2-1,-,TGTGCCAGCAGCCGGCGGCAGGGAGGATTAGAGCAGTTCTTC,CASSRRQGGLEQFF
TRBD2,TRBV9,TRBJ2-3,-,TGTGCCAGCAGCGTCACTAGCGAACATTATACGCAGTATTTT,CASSVTSEHYTQYF
-,TRBV3-1,TRBJ2-7,few,TGTGCCAGCAGCCAAACGCAGGAGCAGTACTTC,CASSQTQEQYF
-,TRBV7-2,TRBJ2-5,-,TGTGCCAGCAGCTTAGGGACCGCCAGACAGGAGACCCAGTACTTC,CASSLGTARQETQYF
TRBD1,TRBV10-3,TRBJ1-5,few,TGTGCCATCTCGACCAGTAAGGGGGCGTTGGGATATCAGCCCCAGCATTTT,CAISTSKGALGYQPQHF
-,TRBV9,TRBJ2-1,few,TGTGCCAGCAGCGCAGGCGTCGGTGCTGAGCAGTTCTTC,CASSAGVGAEQFF
-,TRBV12-3/TRBV12-4,TRBJ1-1,-,TGTGCCAGCAGGTCGGGACTACCGGTGAGGACTGAAGCTTTCTTT,CASRSGLPVRTEAFF
-,TRBV6-5,TRBJ2-7,-,TGTGCCAGCTTTGACCGGTCCAGCTACGAGCAGTACTTC,CASFDRSSYEQYF
-,TRBV7-3,TRBJ2-2,-,TGTGCCAGCAGGAAAGGGGGCGGGGAGCTGTTTTTT,CASRKGGGELFF
TRBD2,TRBV29-1,TRBJ2-1,-,TGCAGCGTCGCTAGCCCGAGACTAGCGGGGGGCAATGAGCAGTTCTTC,CSVASPRLAGGNEQFF
-,TRBV7-2,TRBJ1-5,-,TGTGCCAGCAGCTTAAATCCAGGGCTGGGCAATCAGCCCCAGCATTTT,CASSLNPGLGNQPQHF
-,TRBV5-1,TRBJ1-1,few,TGCGCCAGCAGCGGAAACAGGGTGGCTTTCTTT,CASSGNRVAFF
TRBD2,TRBV20-1,TRBJ2-1,-,TGCAGTGCTCCTAGCGGGAGGGTCCCTAATGAGCAGTTATTC,CSAPSGRVPNEQLF
-,TRBV6-5,TRBJ1-6,-,TGTGCCAGCAGTCTTAATCCTGGGGGGCGGAGTAATTCACCCCTCCACTTT,CASSLNPGGRSNSPLHF
-,TRBV29-1,TRBJ1-1,few,TGCAGCGTTGTACAAAGGTTGCACACTGAAGCTTTCTTT,CSVVQRLHTEAFF
-,TRBV6-5,TRBJ2-7,-,TGTGCCAGCAGCTCGACAGGAGATCACGAGCAGTACTTC,CASSSTGDHEQYF
-,TRBV4-1,TRBJ1-4,few,TGCGCCAGCAGCCAAGATCCCAGCTCAACTAATGAAAAACTGTTTTTT,CASSQDPSSTNEKLFF
-,TRBV10-3,TRBJ1-3,-,TGTGCCATCAGTGAGATCTCTGGAAACACCATATATTTT,CAISEISGNTIYF
-,TRBV7-2,TRBJ2-3,few,TGTGCCAGCAGCTTACTTTCGTCAGGGGCAGATACGCAGTATTTT,CASSLLSSGADTQYF
-,TRBV24-1,TRBJ1-2,-,TGTGCCACCAGTGATTTGGGCGGCTACACCTTC,CATSDLGGYTF
-,TRBV12-3/TRBV12-4,TRBJ2-5,-,TGTGCCAGCGGCTCCAGAGGGCTCGGGACCCAGTACTTC,CASGSRGLGTQYF
-,TRBV5-1,TRBJ2-3,many,TGCGCCAGCAGCTTGGCGGGACCTAGCACAGATACGCAGTATTTT,CASSLAGPSTDTQYF
TRBD2,TRBV25-1,TRBJ2-3,few,TGTGCCACCCAGGGCGGGAGAGCGCAGTATTTT,CATQGGRAQYF
-,TRBV14,TRBJ2-3,few,TGTGCCAGCAGCCAAGACGCCAGGAACACAGATACGCAGTATTTT,CASSQDARNTDTQYF
-,TRBV7-2,TRBJ1-5,-,TGTGCCAGCAGCTTAGCTCGAGGGGGTCTTCAGCCCCAGCATTTT,CASSLARGGLQPQHF
-,TRBV6-1,TRBJ2-7,few,TGTGCCAGCAGTGAAGCAGGGTTATCCTACGAGCAGTACTTC,CASSEAGLSYEQYF
-,TRBV4-2,TRBJ2-2,few,TGTGCCAGCAGCCCTCACTATACCGGTCGGGCCGGGGAGCTGTTTTTT,CASSPHYTGRAGELFF
TRBD2,TRBV24-1,TRBJ2-1,-,TGTGCCACCAGTGACCTAGGGACTAGCGGGAGTAGTATCAGGTTC,CATSDLGTSGSSIRF
-,TRBV27,TRBJ2-1,-,TGTGCCAGCAGTTTAGGGGGCTTCACCAATGAGCAGTTCTTC,CASSLGGFTNEQFF
-,TRBV10-3,TRBJ2-6,few,TGTGCCATCAGTGAGTCTGGTGGGGCCAACGTCCTGACTTTC,CAISESGGANVLTF
-,TRBV12-3/TRBV12-4,TRBJ1-2,many,TGTGCCAGCAGTCGGCAGGCCCCCTATGGCTACACCTTC,CASSRQAPYGYTF
TRBD2,TRBV7-2,TRBJ2-3,-,TGTGCCAGCAGCTTAAGGGGATCGGGGGGGAGTCTGGCAGATACGCAGTATTTT,CASSLRGSGGSLADTQYF
-,TRBV20-1,TRBJ2-5,few,TGCAGTGCTAGAGATCGACGACAGATGGGGATGGAGACCCAGTACTTC,CSARDRRQMGMETQYF
-,TRBV24-1,TRBJ2-5,-,TGTGCCACCAGTGATATTCGGACAGACGAGACCCAGTACTTC,CATSDIRTDETQYF
-,TRBV2,TRBJ1-1,-,TGTGCCAGCGTAGGACAGATGAACACTGAAGCTTTCTTT,CASVGQMNTEAFF
TRBD2,TRBV20-1,TRBJ2-7,few,TGCAGTGCCAAAACGGGACTAGCGGGACCTACCTACGAGCAGTACTTC,CSAKTGLAGPTYEQYF
-,TRBV6-5,TRBJ1-2,-,TGTGCCAGCAGTTACAGGACCGGGGGCTACACCTTC,CASSYRTGGYTF
TRBD2,TRBV7-9,TRBJ2-1,-,TGTGCCAGCAGCTTAAATTTCCAGGGTAGCGGGAGTAAGGGTGAGCAGTTCTTC,CASSLNFQGSGSKGEQFF
-,TRBV20-1,TRBJ2-7,-,TGCAGTGCTACCCCGGGAGTTGAGCAGTACTTC,CSATPGVEQYF
-,TRBV6-5,TRBJ1-2,-,TGTGCCAGCAGTTTAGGTGTCCAGGGCCGTCATGGCTACACCTTC,CASSLGVQGRHGYTF
-,TRBV20-1,TRBJ2-5,few,TGCAGTGCTAGCCCCTCTATGTACGGAGAGACCCAGTACTTC,CSASPSMYGETQYF
-,TRBV21-1,TRBJ2-5,few,TGTGCCAGCAGCAAAGAAGGGAGCGGGGGGCAAGAGACCCAGTACTTC,CASSKEGSGGQETQYF
TRBD1,TRBV27,TRBJ2-7,few,TGTGCCAGCAGTTTTAGTAGACAGGGTTACGAGCAGTACTTC,CASSFSRQGYEQYF